This TCR beta chain was sequenced during a study of blood T cell repertoires in COVID-19. Study-level background: Spain, Italy and the United States supplied samples that represented acute and convalescent COVID-19. Sources were T cells, B-cell-depleted T cells, or PBMCs; the material itself was cDNA or gDNA.

Germline V lookup: CDR1 GTSNPN, CDR2 SVGIG (reference sequence). The CDR3 is 13 amino acids. Trimming left V 3 bases short and J 6 bases short, with 12 bases between. This clone has only a few counts. Methods used by the authors: Reference gene primer amplification gave estimated nucleated cell counts. Only in-frame clones appear in the TCRdb table, and some are missing; sequencing was by immunoSEQ multiplex PCR. D and trimming come from the DNA, and the V and J calls and clone size come from that table. The sample includes 150,000 to 200,000 clones, roughly 85% of them seen just once. The V call is TRBV30, the J call TRBJ2-4, with D tentatively TRBD1 (6 bases). What was sequenced was peripheral blood. The sequence derives from a human donor with acute or convalescent COVID-19. The donor label of this sample is uncertain. The CDR3 DNA reads TGTGCCTGGAGGCAAGGACAGTTAAACATTCAGTACTTC. Its protein is CAWRQGQLNIQYF.